This passage covers 7 T cell receptor beta chains from one sample sequenced in a study of blood T cell repertoires in COVID-19. TCRdb keeps only in-frame clones here, not all; method: immunoSEQ multiplex PCR. The sample has about 83,000 clones, more than 90% seen once. Material for sequencing was peripheral blood. The receptors stem from a woman aged 80 or older with active or convalescent COVID-19.

V usage is TRBV11-2 and J usage is TRBJ2-3; 7 bases align to TRBD2. This CDR3 region has 14 residues. J gave up 0 bases and V 3 bases, and 0 bases lay outside the gene matches. Germline lookup yields CDR1 SGHAT and CDR2 FQNNGV. CDR3 sequence reads: CASSLTSSTDTQYF. The CDR3 nucleotides are TGTGCCAGCAGCTTGACTAGCAGCACAGATACGCAGTATTTT. Full variable domain (outside the CDR3, taken from reference TRBV11-2 and TRBJ2-3): EAGVAQSPRYKIIEKRQSVAFWCNPISGHATLYWYQQILGQGPKLLIQFQNNGVVDDSQLPKDRFSAERLKGVDSTLKIQPAKLEDSAVYLCASSLTSSTDTQYFGPGTRLTVL.

The chain uses TRBV19 and TRBJ2-3; 9 bases match TRBD1. V shed 4 bases and J 7 bases; nucleotides not matched to a gene: 15. CDR1 is LNHDA and CDR2 is SQIVND in the germline V gene (reference sequence). The CDR3 has 17 amino acids. The CDR3 is CASSKLKGQGSENTQYF. The CDR3 coding sequence is TGTGCCAGTAGTAAGTTGAAGGGACAGGGCTCCGAAAATACGCAGTATTTT.

The chain employs TRBV2 and TRBJ2-3; D perhaps matches TRBD2 (6 bases). V was trimmed by 7 bases and J by 4 bases, leaving 15 bases between them. The CDR3 spans 14 residues. Germline V gene lookup returns CDR1 SNHLY and CDR2 FYNNEI. CDR3 in amino acids: CASNGGELSDTQYF. The CDR3 DNA reads TGTGCCAGCAATGGCGGGGAGTTATCAGATACGCAGTATTTT.

This chain connects TRBV19 to TRBJ2-1, with D possibly TRBD2 on 5 matching bases. This CDR3 spans 14 amino acids. V gave up 5 bases and J gave up 6 bases, with 14 bases separating them. Germline-derived CDR1 and CDR2 are LNHDA and SQIVND (reference sequence). The CDR3 coding sequence is TGTGCCAGTAGTTTAGGGCAAGGACTCAATGAGCAGTTCTTC. Translating gives CASSLGQGLNEQFF.

This chain links TRBV7-2 with TRBJ2-7; D may be TRBD1 (5 bases). Germline-derived CDR1 and CDR2 are SGHTA and FQGNSA. Trimming removed 4 bases from V and 3 bases from J, with 10 bases in between. This CDR3 has 13 amino acids. CDR3 sequence: CASSSPGRYEQYF. The DNA of the CDR3 is TGTGCCAGCAGCTCTCCAGGGCGCTACGAGCAGTACTTC.

This chain links TRBV3-1 (or the pseudogene TRBV3-2) with TRBJ2-6, with D tentatively TRBD2 (5 bases). This CDR3 comprises 14 residues. The germline CDR1 and CDR2 sequences are LGHDT and YNNKEL (reference sequence). V was clipped by 3 bases and J by 4 bases, with 7 bases between them. The CDR3 DNA reads as TGTGCCAGCAGCCAGCCGGGGGGGGCCAACGTCCTGACTTTC. Protein sequence: CASSQPGGANVLTF.

The rearrangement links TRBV27 to TRBJ2-7; 7 nucleotides match TRBD1. J gave up 1 base and V 9 bases, and 9 bases lay outside the gene matches. This CDR3 is 14 amino acids long. CDR1 is MNHEY, CDR2 SMNVEV, per germline (reference sequence). CDR3 region: CASRRQGGSYEQYF. CDR3 nucleotide sequence: TGTGCCAGTCGGAGACAGGGCGGTTCCTACGAGCAGTACTTC.